This TCR beta chain was captured by sequencing in a study of shared clonotypes between healthy human individuals. Whole-study findings and limits: Among donors, sharing of clonotypes was expected to be affected by sequencing depth.

Data came from immunoSEQ multiplex PCR; TCRdb stores just in-frame clones and leaves some out. Among roughly 600,000 clones, 95% to 98% were seen once, and the ten largest hold approximately 0.33%. A word on this clone: Its specificity is not known.

V lost 3 bases, J lost 6 bases, and 9 bases lay in between. The CDR3 is made up of 12 amino acids. CDR1 is LNHDA, CDR2 SQIVND, per germline (reference sequence). Naive CD8 cells were CD45RO-negative, positively selected for CCR7, excluding terminally differentiated effector memory CD45RA+ cells. The donor cohort consisted entirely of Caucasian adults residing in Nashville, Tennessee. This receptor was identified in a man aged 25 to 45 in good health. Input material: naive CD8+ T cells sorted from blood. This chain links TRBV19 with TRBJ2-7, with TRBD2 as a possible D gene (6 bases). The CDR3: CASSIASAEQYF. The CDR3 nucleotides read TGTGCCAGTAGTATCGCTAGCGCCGAGCAGTACTTC.